The 17 T cell receptor beta chains listed next were all sequenced from one sample in a study of molecular identifiers for immune sequencing clone quantification. TCRdb reanalysed the PCR reads using MiXCR and keeps one entry per CDR3 protein. This sample has some 12,000 distinct CDR3 sequences; roughly 15% occur once, and the top ten carry 1.5% to 2%. Material for sequencing was naive CD8+ T cells from blood, with Jurkat cell RNA spiked in. Subset here: FACS-sorted CD8+CD4-CCR7+CD45RA+ naive T cells. These receptor sequences come from a human donor in good health. Some libraries in this study had Jurkat cell RNA spiked in.

Note on this clonotype: At one boundary the junction diverges from the germline segment, which might be a read error. V usage is TRBV20-1 and J usage is TRBJ2-5; D may be TRBD2 (6 bases). The CDR3 runs 17 residues. Germline-derived CDR1 and CDR2 are DFQATT and SNEGSKA (reference sequence). The CDR3 DNA sequence: TGCAGTGCTAGAGAGTGGAGGTCGGCGGGGAACCAAGAGGCCCAGTACTTC. This translates into CSAREWRSAGNQEAQYF.

This clonotype is medium-sized within its sample. The rearrangement links TRBV29-1 to TRBJ2-1; the match to TRBD2 covers 7 bases. V lost 4 bases, J lost 5 bases, and 5 bases stayed unmatched. The CDR3 spans 13 residues. The V gene's germline CDR1 is SQVTM and CDR2 ANQGSEA. This CDR3 is CSVVASGHNEQFF. CDR3 DNA sequence: TGCAGCGTTGTGGCTAGCGGCCACAATGAGCAGTTCTTC.

This clonotype qualifies as medium-sized (0.01 to 0.1%). The chain has TRBV24-1 and TRBJ1-5; D gene unclear. V dropped 4 bases and J dropped 5 bases, with 11 bases sitting between them. CDR3 length equals 14 residues. Germline-derived CDR1 and CDR2 are KGHDR and SFDVKD. The CDR3 protein is CATSDRGLDQPQHF. The CDR3 DNA sequence: TGTGCCACCAGTGACCGAGGATTAGATCAGCCCCAGCATTTT.

The V gene is TRBV5-6, the J gene TRBJ2-7; no clear D gene. The V and J ends lost 4 bases and 2 bases respectively, with 13 bases between them. CDR1 is SGHDT, CDR2 YYEEEE, per germline. This CDR3 has 14 residues. The CDR3 coding sequence is TGTGCCAGCAGCCCCGCCGGGTGGACCTACGAGCAGTACTTC. Translating it yields CASSPAGWTYEQYF.

A few counts support this clonotype. The chain couples TRBV7-8 to TRBJ2-7, with no clear D. Trimming cost V 1 base and J 5 bases, with 18 bases left between them. The CDR3 runs to 16 residues. The germline V gene has CDR1 SGHVS and CDR2 FQNEAQ. CDR3 in amino acids: CASSLGFNPQNHEQYF. In DNA, the CDR3 is TGTGCCAGCAGCTTAGGTTTTAACCCACAAAACCACGAGCAGTACTTC.

Turning to this clonotype: This may be a read error, as it is one base from a much larger clone. This rearrangement joins TRBV28 to TRBJ2-7; D uncertain. This CDR3 has 16 residues. Germline lookup yields CDR1 MDHEN and CDR2 SYDVKM. Trimming left V 5 bases short and J 3 bases short, with 20 bases between. The CDR3 region has the DNA TGTGCCAGCAGTCGAGGCAAGCGACACATGATCTACGAGCAGTACTTC. Residues: CASSRGKRHMIYEQYF.

This clonotype is judged medium-sized (0.01 to 0.1%). The J gene is TRBJ2-7, the V gene TRBV20-1, with a possible D match to TRBD1 (6 bases). This CDR3 has 13 amino acids. V was cut by 3 bases and J by 2 bases, with 11 bases left in between. Germline CDR1 is DFQATT and CDR2 is SNEGSKA (reference sequence). The CDR3 bases are TGCAGTGCTAGGGGGGCAGGAACCTACGAGCAGTACTTC. Amino acid sequence: CSARGAGTYEQYF.

This clonotype is medium-sized within its sample. The J gene is TRBJ2-1, the V gene TRBV29-1; TRBD1 matches 7 bases. J lost 4 bases, V lost 5 bases, and 5 bases had no gene match. This CDR3 contains 13 residues. CDR1 and CDR2 (germline): SQVTM, ANQGSEA. The CDR3 loop reads CSVRGGKYNEQFF. The CDR3 bases are TGCAGCGTTCGAGGGGGCAAGTACAATGAGCAGTTCTTC.

In this sample, this clonotype turned up a few times. This chain links TRBV28 with TRBJ1-5; D gene uncertain. The CDR3 is 14 residues long. V gave up 3 bases and J gave up 6 bases, with 12 bases separating them. Germline CDR1 and CDR2: MDHEN and SYDVKM. The CDR3 loop is CASSFGGLGQPQHF. The CDR3, as DNA: TGTGCCAGCAGTTTTGGAGGGCTGGGTCAGCCCCAGCATTTT.

The rearrangement links TRBV12-3 or TRBV12-4 to TRBJ2-1; D is unclear. The CDR3 spans 11 residues. V was shortened by 3 bases and J by 9 bases, with 6 bases between the two germline ends. CDR3 amino acids: CASSFVGEQFF. The CDR3 DNA reads as TGTGCCAGCAGTTTCGTGGGTGAGCAGTTCTTC.

The genes are TRBV2 and TRBJ1-2; 8 bases are shared with TRBD1. The V segment lost 0 bases and the J segment 4 bases; nucleotides outside the gene matches: 10. The CDR3 sequence is 17 residues long. The germline CDR1 and CDR2 sequences are SNHLY and FYNNEI. This CDR3 reads CASSEAGQARLPYGYTF. CDR3 in DNA: TGTGCCAGCAGTGAAGCGGGACAGGCAAGACTTCCCTATGGCTACACCTTC.

This clonotype was picked up a small number of times. The chain is built from TRBV28 and TRBJ2-7; 7 bases are shared with TRBD1. CDR1 MDHEN and CDR2 SYDVKM come from the germline V gene. V lost 6 bases to trimming and J lost 2 bases; unmatched junction nucleotides: 7. This CDR3 is built from 14 residues. CDR3 DNA: TGTGCCAGCAGCTTAATGGACAGGACCTACGAGCAGTACTTC. Translation: CASSLMDRTYEQYF. Full variable domain (rest looked up from reference TRBV28 and TRBJ2-7): DVKVTQSSRYLVKRTGEKVFLECVQDMDHENMFWYRQDPGLGLRLIYFSYDVKMKEKGDIPEGYSVSREKKERFSLILESASTNQTSMYLCASSLMDRTYEQYFGPGTRLTVT.

The chain joins TRBV4-1 to TRBJ1-1; tentative D call: TRBD1 (5 bases). The CDR3 loop spans 15 amino acids. The germline gives CDR1 MGHRA, CDR2 YSYEKL. The V and J ends lost 0 bases and 4 bases respectively, with 12 bases between them. The chain's CDR3 is CASSQDREVVTEAFF. The CDR3 DNA reads TGCGCCAGCAGCCAAGACAGGGAGGTTGTCACTGAAGCTTTCTTT.

This clonotype was counted many times. The V gene is TRBV20-1, the J gene TRBJ2-7; D not certain. Germline lookup yields CDR1 DFQATT and CDR2 SNEGSKA (reference sequence). This CDR3 has 12 residues. V was pared by 5 bases and J by 2 bases, with 10 bases between. Here the CDR3 DNA reads TGCAGTGCTGAGACACCCACCTACGAGCAGTACTTC. This codes for CSAETPTYEQYF.

This clonotype was counted at least ten times. This chain uses TRBV19 with TRBJ2-1; D may be TRBD2 (5 bases). The CDR3 totals 14 residues. Germline CDR1 LNHDA, CDR2 SQIVND (reference sequence). V gave up 6 bases and J gave up 4 bases, with 13 bases separating them. The CDR3 coding sequence is TGTGCCAGTAGAAAAGGAGGCGGATACAATGAGCAGTTCTTC. It translates to CASRKGGGYNEQFF.

Many counts were recorded for this clonotype. The chain recombines TRBV13 with TRBJ2-7; 10 nucleotides match TRBD2. The CDR3 is 16 amino acids. CDR1 PRHDT and CDR2 FYEKMQ come from the germline V gene (reference sequence). The trim removed 4 bases at V and 2 bases at J, leaving 8 bases unmatched. Here the CDR3 DNA reads TGTGCCAGCAGCTCAACCAGCGGGAGGGGCACCTACGAGCAGTACTTC. It is translated as CASSSTSGRGTYEQYF.

Concerning this clonotype itself: One junction end disagrees with the germline gene, perhaps due to a read error. The chain uses TRBV7-3 and TRBJ2-3, with 16 nucleotides matching TRBD2. This CDR3 is 17 amino acids long. Per germline, CDR1 SGHTA and CDR2 FQGTGA. The CDR3 DNA follows: TGTGCCGGCAGCTTGGGACTAGCGGGAGGGAGCACAGATACGCAGTATTTT. Its protein product is CAGSLGLAGGSTDTQYF.